The subject of this entry is one T cell receptor beta chain. No antigen is known for it. The sample belongs to a study of OX40 agonist ivuxolimab in advanced cancers. Study in general: Patients got intravenous ivuxolimab at 0.01 to 10 mg/kg every 2 weeks. The study's findings and limits: The investigators did not determine what antigen specificity the expanded peripheral T cells had.

Patients were ineligible given autoimmune disease history or systemic immunosuppression. The method was immunoSEQ multiplex PCR; TCRdb's version includes in-frame clones alone and lacks a portion of them. The profile shows 55,000 to 75,000 clones, approximately 90% of them singletons. V gave up 4 bases and J gave up 9 bases; unmatched junction bases: 7. CDR3 size: 13 residues. CDR1 and CDR2 (germline): SGHRS, YFSETQ. Sample: CD4+ or CD8+ T cells sorted from blood, taken in a trial of the OX40 agonist ivuxolimab. The TCR was taken from an adult with an advanced solid tumor such as melanoma, head and neck, liver or kidney cancer. This chain links TRBV5-1 with TRBJ2-1, with TRBD2 matching 7 bases. The DNA for the CDR3 is TGCGCCAGCAGCGGGGACTATAACCCTGAGCAGTTCTTC. Amino acids: CASSGDYNPEQFF.